This T cell receptor (beta chain) stems from a study of shared clonotypes between healthy human individuals. The wider study: Aged 18 to 49, the donors were two women and three men.

V lost 0 bases, J lost 3 bases, and 15 bases lay in between. Germline V lookup: CDR1 SGHNT, CDR2 YYREEE (reference sequence). The CDR3 runs to 16 residues. Study conclusions and caveats: For naive CD4 cells, 4% to 5% of clonotypes were shared across a handful of donors.

Method: immunoSEQ multiplex PCR; TCRdb's copy keeps in-frame clones and lacks some. This sample has approximately 1.1 million clones, with approximately 78% found just once. This clone was found a few times. What it binds is not known. The chain carries TRBV5-4 and TRBJ1-1; no clear D gene. Sequencing input: memory CD4+ T cells from PBMCs. As to subset: CD45RA-negative fraction. This TCR was sampled from a man younger than 30 in good health. Some clones in this sample may be carry-over from other donors' samples. CDR3 residues: CASSLGVRELYTEAFF. In nucleotides, the CDR3 is TGTGCCAGCAGCTTGGGTGTCCGGGAACTATACACTGAAGCTTTCTTT. The full variable domain, completed using reference TRBV5-4 and TRBJ1-1, is ETGVTQSPTHLIKTRGQQVTLRCSSQSGHNTVSWYQQALGQGPQFIFQYYREEENGRGNFPPRFSGLQFPNYSSELNVNALELDDSALYLCASSLGVRELYTEAFFGQGTRLTVV.